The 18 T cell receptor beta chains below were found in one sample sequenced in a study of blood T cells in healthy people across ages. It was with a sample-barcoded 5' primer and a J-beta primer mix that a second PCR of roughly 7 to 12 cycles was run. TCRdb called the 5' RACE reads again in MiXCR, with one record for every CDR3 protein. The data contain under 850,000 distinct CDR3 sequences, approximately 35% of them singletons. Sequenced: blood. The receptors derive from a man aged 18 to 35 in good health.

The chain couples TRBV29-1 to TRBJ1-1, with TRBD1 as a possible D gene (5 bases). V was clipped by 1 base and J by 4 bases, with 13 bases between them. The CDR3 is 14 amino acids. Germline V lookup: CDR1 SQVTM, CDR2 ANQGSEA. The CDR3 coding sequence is TGCAGCGTTGAAGGACGAGCAGGGAGCACTGAAGCTTTCTTT. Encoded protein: CSVEGRAGSTEAFF.

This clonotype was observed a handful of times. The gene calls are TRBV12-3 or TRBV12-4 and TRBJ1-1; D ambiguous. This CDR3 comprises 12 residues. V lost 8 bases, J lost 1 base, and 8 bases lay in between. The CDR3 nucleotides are TGTGCCAGCGAGACGGGGAACACTGAAGCTTTCTTT. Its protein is CASETGNTEAFF.

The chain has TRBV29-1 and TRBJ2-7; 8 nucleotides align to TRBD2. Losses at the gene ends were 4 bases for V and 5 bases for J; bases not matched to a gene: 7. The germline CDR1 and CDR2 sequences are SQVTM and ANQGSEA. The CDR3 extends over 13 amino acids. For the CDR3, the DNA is TGCAGCGTTGGCCCAGCGGGAGTTCACGAGCAGTACTTC. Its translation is CSVGPAGVHEQYF.

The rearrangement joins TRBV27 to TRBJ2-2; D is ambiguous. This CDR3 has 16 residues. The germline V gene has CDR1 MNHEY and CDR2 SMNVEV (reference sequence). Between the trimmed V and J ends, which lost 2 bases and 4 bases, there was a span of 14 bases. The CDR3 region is CASSLPTNGPTGELFF. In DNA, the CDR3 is TGTGCCAGCAGTTTACCCACGAACGGTCCCACCGGGGAGCTGTTTTTT.

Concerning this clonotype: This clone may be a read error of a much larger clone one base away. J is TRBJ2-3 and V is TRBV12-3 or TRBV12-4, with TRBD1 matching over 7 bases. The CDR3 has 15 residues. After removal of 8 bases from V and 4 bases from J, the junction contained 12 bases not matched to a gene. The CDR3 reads CASGPRQGRSDTQYF. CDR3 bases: TGTGCCAGCGGTCCAAGACAGGGAAGGTCAGATACGCAGTATTTT.

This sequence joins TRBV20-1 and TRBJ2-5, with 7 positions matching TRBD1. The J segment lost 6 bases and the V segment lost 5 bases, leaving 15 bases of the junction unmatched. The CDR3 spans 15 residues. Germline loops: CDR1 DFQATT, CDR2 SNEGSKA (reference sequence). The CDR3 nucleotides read TGCAGTGCTTCAACCGGGGACAGAGTTCCACAGACCCAGTACTTC. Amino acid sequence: CSASTGDRVPQTQYF.

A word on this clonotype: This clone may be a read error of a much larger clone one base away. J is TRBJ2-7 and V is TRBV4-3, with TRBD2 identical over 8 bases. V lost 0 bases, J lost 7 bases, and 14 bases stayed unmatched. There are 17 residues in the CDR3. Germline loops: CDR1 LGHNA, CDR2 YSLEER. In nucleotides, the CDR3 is TGCGCCAGCAGCCAAGAACCTCCTGAGCGGGGGACAAATGAGCAGTACTTC. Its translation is CASSQEPPERGTNEQYF.

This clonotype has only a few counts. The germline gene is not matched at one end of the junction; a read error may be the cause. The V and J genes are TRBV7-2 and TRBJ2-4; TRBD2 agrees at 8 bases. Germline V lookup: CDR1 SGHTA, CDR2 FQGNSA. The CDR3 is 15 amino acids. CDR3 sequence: CASSPYGGAINIQYF. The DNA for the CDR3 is TGTGCCAGCAGCCCCTACGGGGGGGCCATAAACATTCAGTACTTC.

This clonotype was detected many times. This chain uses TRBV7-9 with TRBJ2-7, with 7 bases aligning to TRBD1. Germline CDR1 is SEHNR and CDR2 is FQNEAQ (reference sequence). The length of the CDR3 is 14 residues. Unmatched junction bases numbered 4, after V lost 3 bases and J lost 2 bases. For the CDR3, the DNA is TGTGCCAGCAGCTTTGTAGGGGGCGCCTACGAGCAGTACTTC. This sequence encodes CASSFVGGAYEQYF.

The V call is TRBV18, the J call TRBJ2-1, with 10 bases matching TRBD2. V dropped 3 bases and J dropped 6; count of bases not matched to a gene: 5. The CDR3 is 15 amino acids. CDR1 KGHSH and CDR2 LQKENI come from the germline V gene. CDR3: CASSPGTSESNEQFF. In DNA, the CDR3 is TGTGCCAGCTCACCGGGGACTAGCGAGAGCAATGAGCAGTTCTTC.

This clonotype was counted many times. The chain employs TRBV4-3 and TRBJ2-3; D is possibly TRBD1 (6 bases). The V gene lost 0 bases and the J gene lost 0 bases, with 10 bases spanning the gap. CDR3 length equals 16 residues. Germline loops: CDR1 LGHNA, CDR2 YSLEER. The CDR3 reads CASSQDGTPSTDTQYF. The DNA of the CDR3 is TGCGCCAGCAGCCAAGACGGGACACCGAGCACAGATACGCAGTATTTT.

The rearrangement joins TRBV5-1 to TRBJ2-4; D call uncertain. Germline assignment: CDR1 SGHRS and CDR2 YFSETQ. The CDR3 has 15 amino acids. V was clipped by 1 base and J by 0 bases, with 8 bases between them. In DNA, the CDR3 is TGCGCCAGCAGCTTGCTCCGACTAGCCAAAAACATTCAGTACTTC. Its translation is CASSLLRLAKNIQYF. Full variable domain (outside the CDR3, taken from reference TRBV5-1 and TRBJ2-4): KAGVTQTPRYLIKTRGQQVTLSCSPISGHRSVSWYQQTPGQGLQFLFEYFSETQRNKGNFPGRFSGRQFSNSRSEMNVSTLELGDSALYLCASSLLRLAKNIQYFGAGTRLSVL.

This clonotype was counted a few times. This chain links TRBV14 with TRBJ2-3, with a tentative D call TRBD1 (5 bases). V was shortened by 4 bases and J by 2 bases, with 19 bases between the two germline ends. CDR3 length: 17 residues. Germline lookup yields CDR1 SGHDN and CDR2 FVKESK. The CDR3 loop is CASSPRITKGYTDTQYF. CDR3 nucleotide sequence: TGTGCCAGCAGCCCTCGTATCACGAAGGGGTACACAGATACGCAGTATTTT.

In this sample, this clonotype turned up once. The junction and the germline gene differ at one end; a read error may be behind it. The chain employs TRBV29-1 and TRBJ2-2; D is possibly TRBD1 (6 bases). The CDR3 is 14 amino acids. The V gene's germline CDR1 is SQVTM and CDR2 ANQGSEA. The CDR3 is CSVVRQGNSGELFF. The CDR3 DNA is TGCAGCGTTGTTCGTCAGGGGAACTCCGGGGAGCTGTTTTTT.

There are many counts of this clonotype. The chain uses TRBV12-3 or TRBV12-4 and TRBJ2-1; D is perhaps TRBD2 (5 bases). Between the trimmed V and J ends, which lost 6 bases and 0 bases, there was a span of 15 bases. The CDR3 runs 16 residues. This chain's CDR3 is CASSPPGSSSYNEQFF. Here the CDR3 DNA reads TGTGCCAGCAGCCCCCCGGGGTCGAGCTCCTACAATGAGCAGTTCTTC.

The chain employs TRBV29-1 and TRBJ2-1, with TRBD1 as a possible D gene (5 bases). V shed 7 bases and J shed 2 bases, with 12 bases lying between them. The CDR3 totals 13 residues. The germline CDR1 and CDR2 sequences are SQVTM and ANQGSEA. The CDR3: CSASQDTYNEQFF. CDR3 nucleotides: TGCAGCGCGTCACAGGATACCTACAATGAGCAGTTCTTC.

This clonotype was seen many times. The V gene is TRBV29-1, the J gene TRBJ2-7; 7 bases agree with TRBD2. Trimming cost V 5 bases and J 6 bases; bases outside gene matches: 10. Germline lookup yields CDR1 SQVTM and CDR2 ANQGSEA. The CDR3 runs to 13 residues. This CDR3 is CSVWNGRLSEQYF. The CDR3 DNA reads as TGCAGCGTTTGGAACGGGAGGTTGAGCGAGCAGTACTTC.

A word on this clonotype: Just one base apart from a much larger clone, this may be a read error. The CDR3 is CSARSGPYEQFF. The CDR3 DNA reads as TGCAGTGCTAGGAGCGGTCCCTACGAGCAGTTCTTC. The genes are TRBV20-1 and TRBJ2-1, with a tentative D call TRBD2 (5 bases). There are 12 residues in the CDR3. The ends were cut back, 3 bases at V and 10 bases at J, with 13 bases in the middle. CDR1 is DFQATT, CDR2 SNEGSKA, per germline (reference sequence).